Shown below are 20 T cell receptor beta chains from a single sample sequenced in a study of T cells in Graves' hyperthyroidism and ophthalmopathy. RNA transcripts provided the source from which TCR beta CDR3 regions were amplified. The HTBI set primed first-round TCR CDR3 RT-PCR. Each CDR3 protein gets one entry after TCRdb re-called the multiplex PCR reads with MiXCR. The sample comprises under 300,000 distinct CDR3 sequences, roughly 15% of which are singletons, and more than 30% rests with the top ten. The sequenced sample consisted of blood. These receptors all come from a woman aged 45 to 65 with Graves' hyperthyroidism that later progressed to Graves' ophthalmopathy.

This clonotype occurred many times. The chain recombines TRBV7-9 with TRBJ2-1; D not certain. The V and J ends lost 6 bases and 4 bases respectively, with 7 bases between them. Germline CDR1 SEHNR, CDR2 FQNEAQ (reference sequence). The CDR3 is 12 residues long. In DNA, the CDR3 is TGTGCCAGCAGTTATCCTTACAATGAGCAGTTCTTC. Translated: CASSYPYNEQFF.

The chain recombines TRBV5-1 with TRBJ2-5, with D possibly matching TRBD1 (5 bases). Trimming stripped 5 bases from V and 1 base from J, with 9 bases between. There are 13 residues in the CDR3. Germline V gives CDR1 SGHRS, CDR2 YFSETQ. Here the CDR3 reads CASRSGPQETQYF. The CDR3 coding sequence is TGCGCCAGCAGATCAGGGCCCCAAGAGACCCAGTACTTC.

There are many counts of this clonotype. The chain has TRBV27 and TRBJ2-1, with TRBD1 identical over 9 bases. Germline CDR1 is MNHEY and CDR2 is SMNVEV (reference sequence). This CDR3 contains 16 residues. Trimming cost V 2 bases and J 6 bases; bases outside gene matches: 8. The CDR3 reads CASSLIPGQGINEQFF. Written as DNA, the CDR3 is TGTGCCAGCAGTTTAATACCGGGACAGGGAATCAATGAGCAGTTCTTC.

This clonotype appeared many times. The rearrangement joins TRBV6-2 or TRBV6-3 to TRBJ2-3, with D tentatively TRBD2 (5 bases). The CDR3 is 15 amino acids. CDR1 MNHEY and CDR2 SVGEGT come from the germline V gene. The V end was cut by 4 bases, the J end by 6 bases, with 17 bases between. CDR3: CASSWDSGPGDTQYF. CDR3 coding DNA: TGTGCCAGCAGTTGGGATTCGGGTCCGGGGGATACGCAGTATTTT.

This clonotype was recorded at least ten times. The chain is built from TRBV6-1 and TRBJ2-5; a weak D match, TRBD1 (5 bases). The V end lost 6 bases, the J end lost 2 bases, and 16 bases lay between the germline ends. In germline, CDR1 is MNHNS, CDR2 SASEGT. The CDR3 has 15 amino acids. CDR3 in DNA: TGTGCCAGCAGCCGAGATCCCAGGGTACAAGAGACCCAGTACTTC. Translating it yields CASSRDPRVQETQYF.

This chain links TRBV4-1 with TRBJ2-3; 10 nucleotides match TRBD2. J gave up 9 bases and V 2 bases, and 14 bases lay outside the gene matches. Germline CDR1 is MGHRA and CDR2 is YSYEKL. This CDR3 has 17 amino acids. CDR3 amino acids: CASSQIEVLAGVGTQYF. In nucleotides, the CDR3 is TGCGCCAGCAGCCAAATTGAAGTTCTAGCGGGAGTCGGAACGCAGTATTTT.

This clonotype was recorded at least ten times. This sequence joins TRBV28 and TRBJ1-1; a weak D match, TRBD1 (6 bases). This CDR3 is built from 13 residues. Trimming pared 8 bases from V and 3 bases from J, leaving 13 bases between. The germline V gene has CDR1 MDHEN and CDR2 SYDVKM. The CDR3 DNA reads TGTGCCAGCCTGGACAGCATAGACACTGAAGCTTTCTTT. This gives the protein CASLDSIDTEAFF.

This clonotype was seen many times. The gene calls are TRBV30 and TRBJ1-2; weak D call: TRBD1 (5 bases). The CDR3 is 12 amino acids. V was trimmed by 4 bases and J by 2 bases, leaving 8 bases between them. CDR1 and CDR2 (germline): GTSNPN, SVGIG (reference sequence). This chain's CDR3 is CAWKQANYGYTF. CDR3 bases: TGTGCCTGGAAACAGGCGAACTATGGCTACACCTTC.

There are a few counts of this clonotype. In nucleotides, the CDR3 is TGTGCCAGCAGTTTGCGACAGATCTATGGCTACACCTTC. Translation gives CASSLRQIYGYTF. This chain connects TRBV28 to TRBJ1-2; D is perhaps TRBD1 (5 bases). Trimming left V 3 bases short and J 4 bases short, with 9 bases between. Germline loops: CDR1 MDHEN, CDR2 SYDVKM. The CDR3 runs 13 residues.

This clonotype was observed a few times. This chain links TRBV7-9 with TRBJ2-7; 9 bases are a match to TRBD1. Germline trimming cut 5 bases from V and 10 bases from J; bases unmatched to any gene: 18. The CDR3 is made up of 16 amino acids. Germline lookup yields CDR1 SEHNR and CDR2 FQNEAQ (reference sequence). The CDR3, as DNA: TGTGCCAGCAGCCCCGACACCGGGACAGGGAGTTTCGATCAGTACTTC. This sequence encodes CASSPDTGTGSFDQYF.

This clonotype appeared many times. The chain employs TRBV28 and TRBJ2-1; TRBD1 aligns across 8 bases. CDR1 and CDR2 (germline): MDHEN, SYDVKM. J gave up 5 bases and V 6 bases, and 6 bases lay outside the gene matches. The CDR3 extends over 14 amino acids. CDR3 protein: CASSRTGSDNEQFF. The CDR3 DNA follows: TGTGCCAGCAGCCGGACAGGGTCGGACAATGAGCAGTTCTTC.

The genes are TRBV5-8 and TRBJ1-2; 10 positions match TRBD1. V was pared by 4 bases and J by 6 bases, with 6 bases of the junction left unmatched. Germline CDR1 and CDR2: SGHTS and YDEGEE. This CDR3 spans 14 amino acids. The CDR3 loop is CASSLLDRGHGYTF. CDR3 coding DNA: TGTGCCAGCAGCCTACTTGACAGGGGGCATGGCTACACCTTC.

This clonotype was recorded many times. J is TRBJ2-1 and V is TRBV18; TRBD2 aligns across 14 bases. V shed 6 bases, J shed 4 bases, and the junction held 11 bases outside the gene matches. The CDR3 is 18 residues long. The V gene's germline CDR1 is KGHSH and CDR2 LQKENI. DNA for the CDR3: TGTGCCAGCTCCCCGGGACTAGCGGGAGAGTTGGGGTACAATGAGCAGTTCTTC. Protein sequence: CASSPGLAGELGYNEQFF. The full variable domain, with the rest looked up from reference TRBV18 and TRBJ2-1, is NAGVMQNPRHLVRRRGQEARLRCSPMKGHSHVYWYRQLPEEGLKFMVYLQKENIIDESGMPKERFSAEFPKEGPSILRIQQVVRGDSAAYFCASSPGLAGELGYNEQFFGPGTRLTVL.

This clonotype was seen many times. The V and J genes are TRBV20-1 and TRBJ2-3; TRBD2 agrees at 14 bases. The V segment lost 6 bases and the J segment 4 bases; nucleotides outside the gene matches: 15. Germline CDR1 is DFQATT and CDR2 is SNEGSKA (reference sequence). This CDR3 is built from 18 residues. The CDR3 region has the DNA TGCAGTGCCCCGACTAGCGGGAGGGCCGGGATTGAAGCAGATACGCAGTATTTT. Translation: CSAPTSGRAGIEADTQYF.

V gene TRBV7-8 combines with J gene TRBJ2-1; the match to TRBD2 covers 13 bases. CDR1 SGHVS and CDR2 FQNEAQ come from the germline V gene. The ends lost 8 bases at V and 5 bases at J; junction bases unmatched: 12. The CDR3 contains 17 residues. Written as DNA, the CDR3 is TGTGCCAGCCCCCTGCGGACTAGCGGGAGTATACACAATGAGCAGTTCTTC. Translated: CASPLRTSGSIHNEQFF.

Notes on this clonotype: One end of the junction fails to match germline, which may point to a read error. CDR3 residues: CASSAGTENTETFF. CDR3 nucleotide sequence: TGTGCCAGCAGCGCCGGGACAGAGAACACTGAAACTTTCTTT. The chain joins TRBV9 to TRBJ1-1; 7 nucleotides align to TRBD1. The CDR3 contains 14 residues. Per germline, CDR1 SGDLS and CDR2 YYNGEE.

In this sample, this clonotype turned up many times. Written as DNA, the CDR3 is TGTGCCAGCTCACCGCAGGACAACCCGTCCTACGAGCAGTACTTC. Amino acid sequence: CASSPQDNPSYEQYF. The genes are TRBV18 and TRBJ2-7; D possibly corresponds to TRBD1 (5 bases). The V end was cut by 3 bases, the J end by 1 base, with 13 bases between. The CDR3 contains 15 residues. Germline assignment: CDR1 KGHSH and CDR2 LQKENI.

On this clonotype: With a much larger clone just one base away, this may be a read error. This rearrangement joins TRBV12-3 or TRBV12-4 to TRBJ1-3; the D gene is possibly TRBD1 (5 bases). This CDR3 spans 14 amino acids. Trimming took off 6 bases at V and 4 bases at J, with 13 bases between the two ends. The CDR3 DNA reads TGTGCCAGCAGGTTTGGGGCACAAGGAAACACCATATATTTT. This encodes CASRFGAQGNTIYF.

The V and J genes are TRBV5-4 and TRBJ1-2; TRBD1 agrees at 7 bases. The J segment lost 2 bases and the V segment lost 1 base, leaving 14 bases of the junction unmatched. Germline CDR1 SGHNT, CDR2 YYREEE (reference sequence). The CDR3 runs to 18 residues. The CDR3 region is CASSLTRDSDSTNYGYTF. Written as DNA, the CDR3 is TGTGCCAGCAGCTTGACTCGGGACAGCGACTCTACCAACTATGGCTACACCTTC. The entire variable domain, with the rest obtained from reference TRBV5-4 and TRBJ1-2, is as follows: ETGVTQSPTHLIKTRGQQVTLRCSSQSGHNTVSWYQQALGQGPQFIFQYYREEENGRGNFPPRFSGLQFPNYSSELNVNALELDDSALYLCASSLTRDSDSTNYGYTFGSGTRLTVV.

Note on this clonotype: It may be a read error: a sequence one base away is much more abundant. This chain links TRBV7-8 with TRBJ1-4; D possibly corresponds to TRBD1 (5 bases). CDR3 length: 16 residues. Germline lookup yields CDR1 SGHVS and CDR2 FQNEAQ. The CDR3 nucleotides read TGTGCCAGCTGCTTCCTAAAAGGGGCCACGAATGAAAAACTGTTTTTT. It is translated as CASCFLKGATNEKLFF.